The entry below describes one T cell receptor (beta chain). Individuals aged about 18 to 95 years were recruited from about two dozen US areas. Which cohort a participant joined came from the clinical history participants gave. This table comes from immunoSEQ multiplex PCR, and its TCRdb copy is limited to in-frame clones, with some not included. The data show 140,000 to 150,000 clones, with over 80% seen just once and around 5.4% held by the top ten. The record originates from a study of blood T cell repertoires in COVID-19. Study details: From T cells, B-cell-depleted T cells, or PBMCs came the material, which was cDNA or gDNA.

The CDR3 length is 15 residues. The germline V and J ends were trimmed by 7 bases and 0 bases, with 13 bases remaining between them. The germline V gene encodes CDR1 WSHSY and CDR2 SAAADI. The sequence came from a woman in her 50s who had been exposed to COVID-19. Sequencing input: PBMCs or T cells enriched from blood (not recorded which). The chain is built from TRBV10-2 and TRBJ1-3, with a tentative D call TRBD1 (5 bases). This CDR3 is CASTSGLYSGNTIYF. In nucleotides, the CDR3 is TGCGCCAGCACCTCGGGACTGTACTCTGGAAACACCATATATTTT.